The clone carrying this TCR beta chain was observed at least ten times. Its antigen is not identified. The trim removed 5 bases at V and 6 bases at J, leaving 16 bases unmatched. Germline CDR1 reads LGHDT; CDR2 reads YNNKEL (reference sequence). The CDR3 is 18 amino acids. This entry comes from a study of T cells after yellow fever vaccination. In TCRdb, the 5' RACE reads were re-called with MiXCR into one record per CDR3 protein. The sample records 250,000 to 350,000 distinct CDR3 sequences, roughly 7% being singletons. Overall study results and limits: Some clonotypes, a small share, were shared between CD4 and CD8 compartments. The secondary response showed a weaker magnitude and a faster peak, day 5 versus 15. Once the booster was given, most primary-vaccination clones reappeared, at around 95% for CD4 and approximately 88% for CD8.

This chain uses TRBV3-1 with TRBJ1-6; 7 bases map to TRBD1. The sequence was obtained from a man in his late teens or twenties who received the YFV17D yellow fever vaccine. The sequences come from PBMCs, collected roughly 46 days after the first yellow fever vaccination. The CDR3 spells CASSGTWDSIGSNSPLHF. CDR3 DNA sequence: TGTGCCAGCAGCGGAACCTGGGACAGCATCGGTAGTAATTCACCCCTCCACTTT.